This T cell receptor (beta chain) was identified during a study of cytomegalovirus exposure and HLA in healthy donors. Study context: In a previous analysis, 120 million or so unique TCR beta sequences were found from 170 million or so T cells. Findings and caveats of the study: It was reportedly the case that the classifier diagnosed cytomegalovirus status with high specificity and sensitivity.

Worth noting for this clone: Its target is unknown.

It was with 60 Vbeta and 13 Jbeta primers that the PCR ran. In the original processing: As a later analysis found, there were 70 million to 100 million unique TCR beta chains, of which about 10 million were shared. Profiling relied on immunoSEQ multiplex PCR, and the TCRdb table lists in-frame clones only, not all of them. V and J calls plus clone size are reproduced from that table; the DNA served to infer D and trimming. The sample records 100,000 to 150,000 clones, about 80% being singletons. Germline assignment: CDR1 MGHRA and CDR2 YSYEKL. The ends lost 4 bases at V and 4 bases at J; junction bases unmatched: 7. The CDR3 has 15 residues.

The receptor was derived from a man aged 25 to 45 in good health and CMV-seropositive. Sequencing was done on a sample of PBMCs. The chain is built from TRBV4-1 and TRBJ1-5, with 7 bases identical to TRBD1. CDR3 amino acids: CASSREGTVNQPQHF. The CDR3 DNA reads as TGCGCCAGCAGCCGCGAAGGGACAGTAAATCAGCCCCAGCATTTT.